This T cell receptor beta chain was sequenced during a study of tumor-infiltrating lymphocytes in primary liver carcinoma. Study observations and caveats: When set against blood, tumors had a significantly higher top-250-clone fraction (p = 0.039).

This clonotype appeared many times. Its target is unknown. TCR beta cDNA was prepared out of around 460 ng total RNA by means of a constant-region primer. Libraries of TCR beta came from three nested multiplex PCR rounds with slightly modified ARM-PCR. TCRdb used MiXCR to reprocess the multiplex PCR reads, holding one entry per CDR3 protein. The sample has 300,000 to 400,000 distinct CDR3 sequences; roughly two thirds are singletons. Germline DNA was also extracted, and blood RNA was taken from unsorted whole blood. Patients were treatment-naive with chronic HBV infection. Sample: peripheral blood. This clonotype originated in a middle-aged man with primary liver carcinoma and hepatitis B virus infection.

Here the CDR3 reads CASSLGGLNEQYF. The CDR3 DNA reads as TGTGCCAGCAGCTTAGGAGGTTTGAACGAGCAGTACTTC. V gene TRBV11-2 combines with J gene TRBJ2-7; D not resolved. The V gene lost 1 base and the J gene lost 5 bases, with 9 bases spanning the gap. CDR3 size: 13 residues. CDR1 is SGHAT and CDR2 is FQNNGV in the germline V gene.